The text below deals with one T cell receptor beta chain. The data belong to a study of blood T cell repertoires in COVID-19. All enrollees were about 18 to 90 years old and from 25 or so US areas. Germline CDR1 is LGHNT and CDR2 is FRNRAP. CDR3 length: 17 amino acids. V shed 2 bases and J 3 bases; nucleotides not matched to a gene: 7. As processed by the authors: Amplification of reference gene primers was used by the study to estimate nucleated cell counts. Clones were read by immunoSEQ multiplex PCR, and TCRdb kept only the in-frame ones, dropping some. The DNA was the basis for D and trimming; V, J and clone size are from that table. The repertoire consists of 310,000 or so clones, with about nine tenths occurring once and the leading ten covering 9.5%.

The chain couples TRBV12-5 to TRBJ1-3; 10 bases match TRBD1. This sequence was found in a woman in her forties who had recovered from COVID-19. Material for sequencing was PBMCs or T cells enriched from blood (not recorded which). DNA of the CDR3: TGTGCTAGTGGTTTGAGGGACAGGGGCAATTATGGAAACACCATATATTTT. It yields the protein CASGLRDRGNYGNTIYF.